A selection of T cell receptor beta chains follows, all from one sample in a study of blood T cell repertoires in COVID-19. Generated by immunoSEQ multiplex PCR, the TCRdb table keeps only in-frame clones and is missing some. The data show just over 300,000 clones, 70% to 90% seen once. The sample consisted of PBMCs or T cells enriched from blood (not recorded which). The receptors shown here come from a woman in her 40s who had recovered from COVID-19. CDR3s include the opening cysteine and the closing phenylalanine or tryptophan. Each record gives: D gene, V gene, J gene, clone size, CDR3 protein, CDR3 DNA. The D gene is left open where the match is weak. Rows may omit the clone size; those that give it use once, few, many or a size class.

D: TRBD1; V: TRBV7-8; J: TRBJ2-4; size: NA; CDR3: CASSLIGTGGDGNIQYF; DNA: TGTGCCAGCAGCTTAATCGGGACAGGGGGCGACGGGAACATTCAGTACTTC
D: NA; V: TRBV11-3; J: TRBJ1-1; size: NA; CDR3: CASSLGGNTEAFF; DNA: TGTGCCAGCAGCTTAGGAGGGAACACTGAAGCTTTCTTT
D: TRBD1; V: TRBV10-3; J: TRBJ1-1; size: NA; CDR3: CATGTAGEAFF; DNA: TGTGCCACTGGGACAGCGGGTGAAGCTTTCTTT
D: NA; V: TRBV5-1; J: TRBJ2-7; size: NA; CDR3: CASSSGLYSSYEQYF; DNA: TGCGCCAGCAGCTCGGGACTTTACTCTTCCTACGAGCAGTACTTC
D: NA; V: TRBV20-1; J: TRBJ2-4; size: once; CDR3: CSASSPSQAKNIQYF; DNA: TGCAGTGCTAGTAGCCCCTCCCAAGCCAAAAACATTCAGTACTTC
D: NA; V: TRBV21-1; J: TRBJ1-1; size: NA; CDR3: CASSKENRVRYTEAFF; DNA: TGTGCCAGCAGCAAAGAGAACAGGGTCCGGTACACTGAAGCTTTCTTT
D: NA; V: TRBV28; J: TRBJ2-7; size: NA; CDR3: CASRRGAGAYEQYF; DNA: TGTGCCAGCCGTAGGGGGGCGGGGGCCTACGAGCAGTACTTC
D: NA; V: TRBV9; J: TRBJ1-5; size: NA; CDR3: CASTPDAGTSNQPQHF; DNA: TGTGCCAGCACTCCAGATGCGGGGACTAGCAATCAGCCCCAGCATTTT
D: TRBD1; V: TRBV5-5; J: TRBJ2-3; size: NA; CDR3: CASSHRPGTGGADTQYF; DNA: TGTGCCAGCAGTCACAGACCCGGGACAGGGGGTGCAGATACGCAGTATTTT
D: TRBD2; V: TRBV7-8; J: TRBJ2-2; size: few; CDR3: CASSLGQTSGRSTGELFF; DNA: TGTGCCAGCAGCTTAGGCCAGACTAGCGGGAGGAGCACCGGGGAGCTGTTTTTT
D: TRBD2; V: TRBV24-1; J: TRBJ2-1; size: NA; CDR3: CATSDSPRTSRYNEQFF; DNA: TGTGCCACCAGTGATTCCCCCCGGACTAGCCGATACAATGAGCAGTTCTTC
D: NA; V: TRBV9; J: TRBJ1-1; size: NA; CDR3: CASSVLSRVLLNTEAFF; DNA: TGTGCCAGCAGCGTTTTGTCCAGGGTCCTCCTGAACACTGAAGCTTTCTTT
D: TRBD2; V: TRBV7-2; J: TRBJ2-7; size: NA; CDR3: CASSLGLAGHYEQYF; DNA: TGTGCCAGCAGCTTAGGACTAGCGGGGCACTACGAGCAGTACTTC
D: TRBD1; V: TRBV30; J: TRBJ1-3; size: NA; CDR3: CAWSVRQGGRNTIYF; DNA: TGTGCCTGGAGTGTACGTCAGGGGGGAAGAAACACCATATATTTT
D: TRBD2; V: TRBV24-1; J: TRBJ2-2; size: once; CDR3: CATSDSGLAGPYAGELFF; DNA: TGTGCCACCAGTGATTCAGGACTAGCGGGACCCTACGCCGGGGAGCTGTTTTTT
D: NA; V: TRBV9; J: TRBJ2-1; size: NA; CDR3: CASSVAGRGAPHEQFF; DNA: TGTGCCAGCAGCGTAGCGGGCCGGGGGGCCCCGCATGAGCAGTTCTTC
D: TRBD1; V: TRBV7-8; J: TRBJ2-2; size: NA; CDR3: CASSLGQGRIGELFF; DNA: TGTGCCAGCAGCTTGGGACAGGGTCGTATCGGGGAGCTGTTTTTT
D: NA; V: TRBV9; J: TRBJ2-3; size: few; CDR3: CASSATPRDTQYF; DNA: TGTGCCAGCAGCGCTACCCCAAGAGATACGCAGTATTTT
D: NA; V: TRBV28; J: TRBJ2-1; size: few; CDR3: CASSLGQGWDEQFF; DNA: TGTGCCAGCAGTTTAGGTCAGGGGTGGGATGAGCAGTTCTTC
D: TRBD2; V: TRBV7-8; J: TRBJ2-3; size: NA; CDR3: CASSLVAGGFTDTQYF; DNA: TGTGCCAGCAGCTTAGTAGCGGGGGGTTTCACAGATACGCAGTATTTT
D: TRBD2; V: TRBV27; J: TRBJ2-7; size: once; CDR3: CASSLAGVSGYEQYF; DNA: TGTGCCAGCAGTTTGGCGGGAGTAAGTGGGTACGAGCAGTACTTC
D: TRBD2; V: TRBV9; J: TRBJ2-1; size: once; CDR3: CASSVGLGGTSGYNEQFF; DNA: TGTGCCAGCAGCGTAGGGTTGGGCGGGACTAGCGGTTACAATGAGCAGTTCTTC
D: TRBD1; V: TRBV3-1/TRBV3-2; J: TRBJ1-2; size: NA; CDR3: CASSPQGWANYGYTF; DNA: TGTGCCAGCAGCCCACAGGGGTGGGCTAACTATGGCTACACCTTC
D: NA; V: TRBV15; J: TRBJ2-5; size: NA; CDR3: CATSVETNQETQYF; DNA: TGTGCCACCAGCGTCGAGACAAACCAAGAGACCCAGTACTTC
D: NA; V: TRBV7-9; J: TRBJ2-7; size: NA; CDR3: CASSLGTGEQNF; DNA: TGTGCCAGCAGCTTAGGGACGGGAGAGCAGAACTTC
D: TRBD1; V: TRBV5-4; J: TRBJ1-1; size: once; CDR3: CASSRGGGGAFF; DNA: TGTGCCAGCAGCCGTGGTGGAGGGGGCGCTTTCTTT
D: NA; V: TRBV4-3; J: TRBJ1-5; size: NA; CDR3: CASSLYRDQPQHF; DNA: TGCGCCAGCAGCCTATACAGGGATCAGCCCCAGCATTTT
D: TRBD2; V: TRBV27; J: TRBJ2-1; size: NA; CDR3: CASSLTLRTSRSYNEQFF; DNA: TGTGCCAGCAGTTTAACCCTTAGGACTAGCCGCTCCTACAATGAGCAGTTCTTC
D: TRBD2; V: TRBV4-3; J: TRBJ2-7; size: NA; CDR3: CASSQATGGGSQYF; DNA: TGCGCCAGCAGCCAAGCCACGGGGGGAGGATCGCAGTACTTC
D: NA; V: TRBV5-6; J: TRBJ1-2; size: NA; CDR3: CASSLHRVGYGYTF; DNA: TGTGCCAGCAGCTTACACAGGGTGGGCTATGGCTACACCTTC
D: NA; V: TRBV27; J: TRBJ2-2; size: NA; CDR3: CAGPPWGENTGELFF; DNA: TGTGCCGGACCCCCATGGGGGGAGAACACCGGGGAGCTGTTTTTT
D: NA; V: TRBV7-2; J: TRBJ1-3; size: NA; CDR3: CASSFGTSSGNTIYF; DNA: TGTGCCAGCAGCTTTGGGACATCCTCTGGAAACACCATATATTTT
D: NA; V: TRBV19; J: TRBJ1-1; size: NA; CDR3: CASSSNPQGVNTEAFF; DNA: TGTGCCAGTAGTTCCAATCCACAGGGCGTGAACACTGAAGCTTTCTTT
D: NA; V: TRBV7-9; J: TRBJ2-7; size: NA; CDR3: CASSSAGQRAYEQYF; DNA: TGTGCCAGCAGCTCAGCGGGACAGAGGGCCTACGAGCAGTACTTC
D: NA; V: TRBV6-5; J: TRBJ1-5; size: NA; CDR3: CASRGGSWNQPQHF; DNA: TGTGCCAGCAGGGGGGGGTCGTGGAATCAGCCCCAGCATTTT
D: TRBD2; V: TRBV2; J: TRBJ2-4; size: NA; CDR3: CASRASGGPGDQYF; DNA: TGTGCCAGCAGGGCTAGCGGGGGCCCGGGGGATCAGTACTTC
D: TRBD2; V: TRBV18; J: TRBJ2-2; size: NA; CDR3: CASSRSLSGGNTGELFF; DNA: TGTGCCAGCTCACGATCCCTCAGCGGGGGTAACACCGGGGAGCTGTTTTTT
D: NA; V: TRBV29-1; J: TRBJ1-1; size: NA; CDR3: CSYNNGLNTEAFF; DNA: TGCAGCTACAATAACGGGTTGAACACTGAAGCTTTCTTT
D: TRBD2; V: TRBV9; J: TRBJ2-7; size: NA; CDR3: CASSATITSGSSYEQYF; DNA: TGTGCCAGCAGCGCTACGATAACTAGCGGGAGCTCCTACGAGCAGTACTTC
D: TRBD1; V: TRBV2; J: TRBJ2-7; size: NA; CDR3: CATGGTGSGEQYF; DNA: TGTGCCACCGGAGGGACAGGGTCAGGGGAGCAGTACTTC
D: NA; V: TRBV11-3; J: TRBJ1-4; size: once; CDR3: CASSFREEKLFF; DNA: TGTGCCAGCAGCTTCCGGGAAGAAAAACTGTTTTTT
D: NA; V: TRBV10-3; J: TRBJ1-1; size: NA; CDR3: CAIRAEGEAFF; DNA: TGTGCCATCAGGGCGGAAGGTGAAGCTTTCTTT
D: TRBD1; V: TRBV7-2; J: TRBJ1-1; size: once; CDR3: CASSPRTGGSEAFF; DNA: TGTGCCAGCAGCCCTAGGACAGGGGGGAGTGAAGCTTTCTTT
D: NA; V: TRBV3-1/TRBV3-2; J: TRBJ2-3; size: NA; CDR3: CASSQGANTQYF; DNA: TGTGCCAGCAGCCAAGGGGCTAATACGCAGTATTTT
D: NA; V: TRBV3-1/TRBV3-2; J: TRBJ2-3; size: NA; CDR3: CASSRMTTRGDYTQYF; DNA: TGTGCCAGCAGCCGAATGACTACCCGGGGTGATTATACGCAGTATTTT
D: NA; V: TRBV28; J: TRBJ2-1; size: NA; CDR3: CASSVGTYEQFF; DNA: TGTGCCAGCAGTGTCGGGACATATGAGCAGTTCTTC
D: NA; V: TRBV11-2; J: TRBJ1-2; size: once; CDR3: CASSLNGRALNQGGYTF; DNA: TGTGCCAGCAGCTTAAACGGCAGGGCTTTAAATCAAGGTGGCTACACCTTC
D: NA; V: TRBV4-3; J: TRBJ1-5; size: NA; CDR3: CASSQDFRGNQPQHF; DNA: TGCGCCAGCAGCCAAGATTTCCGGGGGAATCAGCCCCAGCATTTT
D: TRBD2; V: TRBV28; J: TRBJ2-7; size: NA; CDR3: CASNTPGLAGGNVYEQYF; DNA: TGTGCCAGCAACACACCGGGACTAGCGGGAGGAAACGTCTACGAGCAGTACTTC
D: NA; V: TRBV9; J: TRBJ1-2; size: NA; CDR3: CASSGPVRSYGYTF; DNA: TGTGCCAGCAGCGGACCGGTGAGGAGCTATGGCTACACCTTC
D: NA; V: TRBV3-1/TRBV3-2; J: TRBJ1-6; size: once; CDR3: CASSQGVAPLHF; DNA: TGTGCCAGCAGCCAAGGTGTCGCACCCCTCCACTTT
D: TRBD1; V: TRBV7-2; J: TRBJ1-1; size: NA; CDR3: CASSKGQKNTEAFF; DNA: TGTGCCAGCAGCAAGGGACAGAAAAACACTGAAGCTTTCTTT
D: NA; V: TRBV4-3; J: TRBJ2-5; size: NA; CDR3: CASSQDEGIWTQYF; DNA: TGCGCCAGCAGCCAAGATGAGGGTATTTGGACCCAGTACTTC
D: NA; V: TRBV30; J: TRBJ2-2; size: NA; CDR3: CALLHTGELFF; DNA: TGTGCCCTCCTCCACACCGGGGAGCTGTTTTTT
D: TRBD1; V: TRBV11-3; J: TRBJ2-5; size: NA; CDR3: CASSPGQGLRETQYF; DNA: TGTGCCAGCAGCCCGGGACAGGGCCTCCGGGAGACCCAGTACTTC
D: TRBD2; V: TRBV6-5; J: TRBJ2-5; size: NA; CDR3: CASSWTSRETQYF; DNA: TGTGCCAGCAGTTGGACTAGCAGGGAGACCCAGTACTTC
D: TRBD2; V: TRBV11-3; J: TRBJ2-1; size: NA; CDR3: CASSTGLAPKFSNEQFF; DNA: TGTGCCAGCAGCACGGGACTAGCGCCAAAGTTTTCCAATGAGCAGTTCTTC
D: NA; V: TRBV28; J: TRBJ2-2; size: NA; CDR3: CASSSATGSNTGELFF; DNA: TGTGCCAGCAGTTCTGCGACGGGGTCGAACACCGGGGAGCTGTTTTTT
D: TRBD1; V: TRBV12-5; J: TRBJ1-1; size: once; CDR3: CASGWGQGANRMNTEAFF; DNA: TGTGCTAGTGGTTGGGGACAGGGGGCTAATCGAATGAACACTGAAGCTTTCTTT